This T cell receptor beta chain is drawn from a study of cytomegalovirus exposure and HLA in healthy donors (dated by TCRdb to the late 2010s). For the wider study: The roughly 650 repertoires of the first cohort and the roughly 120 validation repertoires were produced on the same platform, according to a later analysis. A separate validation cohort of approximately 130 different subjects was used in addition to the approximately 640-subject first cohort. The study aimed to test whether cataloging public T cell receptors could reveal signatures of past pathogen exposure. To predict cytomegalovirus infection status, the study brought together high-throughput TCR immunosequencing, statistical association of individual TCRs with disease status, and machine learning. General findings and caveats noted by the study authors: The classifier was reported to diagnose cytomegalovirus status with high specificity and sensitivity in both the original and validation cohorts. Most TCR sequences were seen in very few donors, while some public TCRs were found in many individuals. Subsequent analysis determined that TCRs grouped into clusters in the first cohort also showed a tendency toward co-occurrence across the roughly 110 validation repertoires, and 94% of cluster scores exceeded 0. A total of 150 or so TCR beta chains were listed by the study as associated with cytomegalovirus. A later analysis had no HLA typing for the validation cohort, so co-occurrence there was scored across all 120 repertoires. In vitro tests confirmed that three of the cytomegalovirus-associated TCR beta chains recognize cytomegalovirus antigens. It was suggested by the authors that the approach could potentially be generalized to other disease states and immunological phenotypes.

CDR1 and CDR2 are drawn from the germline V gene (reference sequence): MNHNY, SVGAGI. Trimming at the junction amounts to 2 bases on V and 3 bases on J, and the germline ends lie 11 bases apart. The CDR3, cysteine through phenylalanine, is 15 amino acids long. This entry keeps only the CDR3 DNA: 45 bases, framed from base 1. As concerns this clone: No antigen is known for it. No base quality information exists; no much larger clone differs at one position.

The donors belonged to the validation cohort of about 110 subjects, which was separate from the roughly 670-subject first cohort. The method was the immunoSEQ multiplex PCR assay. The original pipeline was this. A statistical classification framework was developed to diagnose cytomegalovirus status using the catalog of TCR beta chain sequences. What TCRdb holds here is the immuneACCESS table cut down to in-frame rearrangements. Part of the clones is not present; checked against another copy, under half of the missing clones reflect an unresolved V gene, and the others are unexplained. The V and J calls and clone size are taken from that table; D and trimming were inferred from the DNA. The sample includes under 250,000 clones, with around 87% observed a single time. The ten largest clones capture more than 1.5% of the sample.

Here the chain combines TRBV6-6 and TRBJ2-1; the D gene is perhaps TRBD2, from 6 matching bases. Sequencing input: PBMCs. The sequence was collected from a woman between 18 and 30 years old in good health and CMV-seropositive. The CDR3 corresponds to CASSYGAGYYNEQFF. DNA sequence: TGTGCCAGCAGTTACGGGGCGGGATACTACAATGAGCAGTTCTTC.